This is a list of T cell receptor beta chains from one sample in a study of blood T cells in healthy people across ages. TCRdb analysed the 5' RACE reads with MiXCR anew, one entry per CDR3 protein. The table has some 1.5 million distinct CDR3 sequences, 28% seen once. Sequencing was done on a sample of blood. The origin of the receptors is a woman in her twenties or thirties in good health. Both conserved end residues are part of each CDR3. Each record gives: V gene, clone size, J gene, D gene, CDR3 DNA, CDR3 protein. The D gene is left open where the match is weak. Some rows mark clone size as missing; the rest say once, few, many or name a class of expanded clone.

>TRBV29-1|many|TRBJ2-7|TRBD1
TGCAGCGTTCTCCGGGACAGCTCCTACGAGCAGTACTTC
CSVLRDSSYEQYF
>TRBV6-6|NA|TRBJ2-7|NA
TGTGCCAGCGGACACAGACGCCACTACGAGCAGTACTTC
CASGHRRHYEQYF
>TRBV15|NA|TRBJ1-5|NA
TGTGCCACCAGCGGCCGGGACAATAGCAATCAGCCCCAGCATTTT
CATSGRDNSNQPQHF
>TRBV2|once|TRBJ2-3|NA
TGTGCCAGCAGTGGGGTGGGGGCCAGCACAGATACGCAGTATTTT
CASSGVGASTDTQYF
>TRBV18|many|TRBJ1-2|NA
TGTCTCACAGCCCAGGAGCCATCTAACTATGGCTACACCTTC
CLTAQEPSNYGYTF
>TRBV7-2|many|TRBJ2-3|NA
TGTGCCAGCGGGTCTAATTGGGCAGATACGCAGTATTTT
CASGSNWADTQYF
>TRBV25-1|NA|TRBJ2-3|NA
TGTGCCAGCAGTGAATTCGCGGGACACTTCACAGATACGCAGTATTTT
CASSEFAGHFTDTQYF
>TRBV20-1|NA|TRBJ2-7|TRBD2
TGCAGTGCTAGTAGTGGACTAGCGGGGTATAGGTCCCACGAGCAGTACTTC
CSASSGLAGYRSHEQYF
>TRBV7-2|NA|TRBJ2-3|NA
TGTGCCAGCAGCTTAGTAGAAGGGTCAGATACGCAGTATTTT
CASSLVEGSDTQYF
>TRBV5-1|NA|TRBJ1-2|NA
TGCGCCAGCAGCTTGGCCCCAAGATATGGCTACACCTTC
CASSLAPRYGYTF
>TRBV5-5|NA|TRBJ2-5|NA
TGTGCCAGCGATCCCGGCCCACGACGAAGTCAGCTAAGGAATGAGCAGTACTTC
CASDPGPRRSQLRNEQYF
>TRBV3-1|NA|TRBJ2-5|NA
TGTGCCAGCAGCCCCCGTGGAGGGACGGAGACCCAGTACTTC
CASSPRGGTETQYF
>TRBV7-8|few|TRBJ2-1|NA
TGTGCCAGCAGCTTAGCAGGGACTCCCCGACAGTTCTTC
CASSLAGTPRQFF
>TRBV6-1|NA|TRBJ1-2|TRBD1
TGTGCCAGCATAAGGGACAGGGGTAACTATGGCTACACCTTC
CASIRDRGNYGYTF
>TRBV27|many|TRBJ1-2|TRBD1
TGTGCCATAAGGCTACAAAGGGGGCTGGCCCCCCCGGGCTATGGCTACACCTTC
CAIRLQRGLAPPGYGYTF
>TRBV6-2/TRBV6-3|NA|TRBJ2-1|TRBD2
TGTGCCAGCTGGGGGACAGGGACTAGCGGAAAAAATGAGCAGTTCTTC
CASWGTGTSGKNEQFF
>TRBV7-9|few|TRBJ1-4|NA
TGTGCCAGCAACTTACAGGGTCGGGGTGAAAAACTGTTTTTT
CASNLQGRGEKLFF
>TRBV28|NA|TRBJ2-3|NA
TGTGCCAGCGTGGATGGAGGGGGGACAGATACGCAGTATTTT
CASVDGGGTDTQYF
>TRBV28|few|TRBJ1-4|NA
TGTGCCAGCAGTGGGTGGGGGCAATACTCAACTAATGAAAAACTGTTTTTT
CASSGWGQYSTNEKLFF
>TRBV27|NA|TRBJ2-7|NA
TGTGCCAGCAGTTTCACGGGGGCAGGCTACGAGCAGTACTTC
CASSFTGAGYEQYF
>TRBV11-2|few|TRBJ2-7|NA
TGTGCCAGCAGCCCCCCAGAAAGCTCCTACGAGCAGTACTTC
CASSPPESSYEQYF
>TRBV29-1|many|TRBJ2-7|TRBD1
TGCAGCGTGGGACAGGGGGTGGACGAGCAGTACTTC
CSVGQGVDEQYF
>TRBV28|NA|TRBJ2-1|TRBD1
TGTGCCAGCAGTTCGATGTCCGGGACAGGCGCCAATGAGCAGTTCTTC
CASSSMSGTGANEQFF
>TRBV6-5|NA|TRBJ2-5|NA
TGTGCCAGCAGAGACTCCGGGGAGGAGACCCAGTACTTC
CASRDSGEETQYF
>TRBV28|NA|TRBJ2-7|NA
TGTGCCAGCACCCTAAACGGGGCAGGGTCCTCCTACGAGCAGTACTTC
CASTLNGAGSSYEQYF
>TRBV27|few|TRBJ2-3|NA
TGTGCCAGCATTTTATTGGGGAAGACGGGCACAGATACGCAGTATTTT
CASILLGKTGTDTQYF
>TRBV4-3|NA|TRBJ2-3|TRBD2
TGCGCCAGCAGCCAAGATCTTCAGGGAGGGGGCACAGATACGCAGTATTTT
CASSQDLQGGGTDTQYF
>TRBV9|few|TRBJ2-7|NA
TGTGCCAGCAGCGTAGGGTGGGACGGGCGTTACGAGCAGTACTTC
CASSVGWDGRYEQYF
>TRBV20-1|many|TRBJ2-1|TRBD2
TGCAGTGCTTCCCGGGAAGGACTAGCGGACTACAATGAGCAGTTCTTC
CSASREGLADYNEQFF
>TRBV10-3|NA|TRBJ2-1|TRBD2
TGTGCCATAGGGACTAGCGGGGGGCATTATGAGCAGTTCTTC
CAIGTSGGHYEQFF
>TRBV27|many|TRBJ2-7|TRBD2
TGTGCCAGCCGTACTAGCGGGAGGGCCTCCTACGAGCAGTACTTC
CASRTSGRASYEQYF
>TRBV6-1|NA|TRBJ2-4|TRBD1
TGTGCCAGCCGGGACAGGGGGCGAAACATTCAGTACTTC
CASRDRGRNIQYF
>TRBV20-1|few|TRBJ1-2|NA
TGCAGTGCGGGAGCAGGGAGCCATGGCTACACCTTC
CSAGAGSHGYTF
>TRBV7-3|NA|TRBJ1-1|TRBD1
TGTGCCAGTGCAGGGGGTCTGAACACTGAAGCTTTCTTT
CASAGGLNTEAFF
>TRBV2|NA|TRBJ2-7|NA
TGTGCCAGCAGAACGGGTAACTCCTACGAGCGGTACTTC
CASRTGNSYERYF
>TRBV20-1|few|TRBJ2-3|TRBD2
TGCAGTGCTAAACGAGCGGGGGAGAGCACAGATACGCAGTATTTT
CSAKRAGESTDTQYF
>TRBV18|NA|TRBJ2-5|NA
TGTGCCAGCTCACTCTACACGACGGGGCAAGAGACCCAGTACTTC
CASSLYTTGQETQYF
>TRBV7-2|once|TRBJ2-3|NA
TGTGCCAGCAGGCCCTCCTCCCCGGATACGCAGTATTTT
CASRPSSPDTQYF
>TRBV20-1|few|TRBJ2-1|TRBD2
TGCAGTGTCCGGGGACTAGCTGGAATCAATGAGCAGTTCTTC
CSVRGLAGINEQFF
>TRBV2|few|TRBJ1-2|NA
TGTGCCAGCAGTGAAACCACAGCTAACTATGGCTACACCTTC
CASSETTANYGYTF